The 19 T cell receptor beta chains below come from one sample, sequenced in a study of memory CD4+ T cells and cytomegalovirus serostatus. Single viable CD3+CD4+CD8-CD45RO+ cells were sorted as the memory CD4+ T cells. The assay was immunoSEQ multiplex PCR, and TCRdb's table has in-frame clones only and misses some. The profile shows over 35,000 clones, roughly 78% of them singletons. The material sequenced was memory CD4+ T cells from blood. The source of these receptors is an adult in good health and CMV-seronegative.

This clone is labeled as medium-sized (0.01 to 0.1%). At the DNA level, this CDR3 is encoded by other sequences in the same sample as well. The genes are TRBV7-2 and TRBJ1-5; no clear D. From germline, CDR1 is SGHTA and CDR2 FQGNSA. The CDR3 contains 15 residues. Trimming pared 0 bases from V and 4 bases from J, leaving 10 bases between. CDR3 DNA sequence: TGTGCCAGCAGCTTAGCGGGTGGACCTAATCAGCCCCAGCATTTT. As protein: CASSLAGGPNQPQHF.

The chain is built from TRBV18 and TRBJ1-2; D is uncertain. This CDR3 comprises 16 residues. V was trimmed by 0 bases and J by 7 bases, leaving 18 bases between them. Germline V gives CDR1 KGHSH, CDR2 LQKENI. CDR3 DNA: TGTGCCAGCTCACCACCGTCGGGTATGAGGCTGGGTGGCTACACCTTC. Its translation is CASSPPSGMRLGGYTF. Variable domain in full (rest from reference TRBV18 and TRBJ1-2): NAGVMQNPRHLVRRRGQEARLRCSPMKGHSHVYWYRQLPEEGLKFMVYLQKENIIDESGMPKERFSAEFPKEGPSILRIQQVVRGDSAAYFCASSPPSGMRLGGYTFGSGTRLTVV.

The rearrangement joins TRBV6-1 to TRBJ1-2, with D possibly TRBD1 on 5 matching bases. Germline V gives CDR1 MNHNS, CDR2 SASEGT. V shed 5 bases and J shed 7 bases, with 17 bases lying between them. This CDR3 comprises 14 residues. The CDR3 nucleotides are TGTGCCAGCAGTTCGGGGGGAGGGGTCTCTGGCTACACCTTC. Translation: CASSSGGGVSGYTF.

The chain uses TRBV7-2 and TRBJ2-7; TRBD1 matches 8 bases. V gave up 2 bases and J gave up 6 bases; unmatched junction bases: 3. Germline V gene sequence: CDR1 SGHTA, CDR2 FQGNSA. This CDR3 has 13 residues. CDR3 protein: CASSLQQGGEQYF. Here the CDR3 DNA reads TGTGCCAGCAGCTTACAACAGGGGGGCGAGCAGTACTTC.

The chain carries TRBV28 and TRBJ2-5; D may be TRBD1 or TRBD2 (5 bases each). With 5 bases removed from V and 1 base from J, the gap between germline ends came to 14 bases. CDR1 MDHEN and CDR2 SYDVKM come from the germline V gene. The CDR3 totals 15 residues. The CDR3 reads CASSTPDGTQETQYF. CDR3 DNA sequence: TGTGCCAGCAGTACTCCGGACGGGACCCAAGAGACCCAGTACTTC.

CDR3 bases: TGTGCCAGCAGTTTAAGAAGGGGGGGGACTGAAGCTTTCTTT. This translates into CASSLRRGGTEAFF. The rearrangement uses TRBV27 and TRBJ1-1, with D perhaps matching TRBD1 (6 bases). Germline V lookup: CDR1 MNHEY, CDR2 SMNVEV (reference sequence). This CDR3 comprises 14 residues. V was cut by 2 bases and J by 5 bases, with 12 bases left in between.

This clone is termed medium-sized. The rearrangement uses TRBV7-8 and TRBJ2-5; 15 bases line up with TRBD2. The CDR3 is 18 residues long. CDR1 SGHVS and CDR2 FQNEAQ come from the germline V gene. Unmatched junction bases numbered 9, after V lost 5 bases and J lost 2 bases. CDR3 sequence (DNA): TGTGCCAGCAGCGATTCGGGACTAGCGGGGGGAGGTCAAGAGACCCAGTACTTC. Translating gives CASSDSGLAGGGQETQYF.

The chain has TRBV6-6 and TRBJ1-2; no clear D. Germline CDR1 and CDR2: MNHNY and SVGAGI (reference sequence). With 0 bases removed from V and 5 bases from J, the gap between germline ends came to 10 bases. This CDR3 comprises 14 residues. CDR3 residues: CASSYSNTNYGYTF. The CDR3 DNA reads TGTGCCAGCAGTTACTCGAACACCAATTATGGCTACACCTTC.

This clone was found a few times. The chain has TRBV10-3 and TRBJ2-2, with a weak D call TRBD1 (6 bases). Trimming pared 0 bases from V and 0 bases from J, leaving 14 bases between. This CDR3 spans 18 amino acids. CDR1 ENHRY and CDR2 SYGVKD come from the germline V gene. CDR3 sequence: CAISESGAGAANTGELFF. As DNA, the CDR3 is TGTGCCATCAGTGAGTCGGGGGCAGGAGCGGCGAACACCGGGGAGCTGTTTTTT.

The gene calls are TRBV5-1 and TRBJ1-1, with D unclear. Germline-derived CDR1 and CDR2 are SGHRS and YFSETQ. The CDR3 is made up of 14 amino acids. Trimming cost V 1 base and J 4 bases, with 11 bases left between them. The CDR3 is CASSLTRLGTEAFF. CDR3 nucleotides: TGCGCCAGCAGCTTGACTCGGTTGGGCACTGAAGCTTTCTTT.

This clone was seen a single time. This rearrangement joins TRBV7-9 to TRBJ2-7; weak D call: TRBD1 (6 bases). From germline, CDR1 is SEHNR and CDR2 FQNEAQ (reference sequence). CDR3 length: 13 amino acids. Deletions cut 2 bases from V and 4 bases from J, with 9 bases between. The CDR3 spells CASSLFTGYEQYF. The DNA for the CDR3 is TGTGCCAGCAGCTTATTCACAGGGTACGAGCAGTACTTC.

This clone came up a few times. V usage is TRBV18 and J usage is TRBJ2-7; 10 positions agree with TRBD1. Germline V gene sequence: CDR1 KGHSH, CDR2 LQKENI. The CDR3 has 12 residues. V lost 5 bases and J lost 7; bases outside the gene matches: 2. The CDR3 DNA sequence: TGTGCCAGCTCAAGGACAGGGGGTGAGCAGTACTTC. Protein sequence: CASSRTGGEQYF.

This clone was detected only a few times. The rearrangement uses TRBV30 and TRBJ1-1; D gene ambiguous. This CDR3 comprises 13 residues. The V gene's germline CDR1 is GTSNPN and CDR2 SVGIG (reference sequence). Trimming removed 3 bases at V and 1 base at J, with 9 bases between. CDR3 sequence: CAWRVKGNTEAFF. In DNA form, the CDR3 reads TGTGCCTGGAGGGTGAAGGGGAACACTGAAGCTTTCTTT.

On this clone itself: Other DNA sequences in this sample translate to the same CDR3. The chain employs TRBV29-1 and TRBJ1-5, with D hard to call. Germline values: CDR1 SQVTM, CDR2 ANQGSEA. The CDR3 runs to 12 residues. Trimming removed 6 bases at V and 1 base at J, with 7 bases between. The CDR3 here is CSVGGSNQPQHF. CDR3 DNA: TGCAGCGTGGGCGGAAGCAATCAGCCCCAGCATTTT.

CDR3 loop: CASRRGGATEAFF. The CDR3 nucleotides read TGTGCCAGCAGGAGAGGCGGGGCCACTGAAGCTTTCTTT. This chain links TRBV28 with TRBJ1-1; tentative D call: TRBD1 (5 bases). The CDR3 spans 13 residues. CDR1 MDHEN and CDR2 SYDVKM come from the germline V gene. Trimming cost V 6 bases and J 4 bases, with 12 bases left between them.

This clone is a singleton in its sample. The rearrangement links TRBV5-5 to TRBJ1-3, with a tentative D call TRBD1 (6 bases). V was shortened by 0 bases and J by 4 bases, with 11 bases between the two germline ends. The CDR3 contains 15 residues. Looked up from germline, CDR1 is SGHKS and CDR2 is YYEKEE (reference sequence). The CDR3, as DNA: TGTGCCAGCAGCTTGGCTGGGGGGCAGGGAAACACCATATATTTT. Its protein is CASSLAGGQGNTIYF.

The V gene is TRBV28, the J gene TRBJ2-5; no clear D gene. CDR3 size: 13 residues. Trimming removed 3 bases from V and 1 base from J, with 6 bases in between. Germline-derived CDR1 and CDR2 are MDHEN and SYDVKM. CDR3 in DNA: TGTGCCAGCAGTTTTTTTGTCCAAGAGACCCAGTACTTC. Residues: CASSFFVQETQYF.

This chain connects TRBV6-1 to TRBJ1-2; the match to TRBD1 covers 8 bases. Germline-derived CDR1 and CDR2 are MNHNS and SASEGT. The CDR3 length is 13 residues. V shed 4 bases, J shed 9 bases, and the junction held 7 bases outside the gene matches. The CDR3 reads CASSADRVYSYTF. The CDR3 DNA reads as TGTGCCAGCAGTGCGGACAGGGTGTATAGCTACACCTTC.

Concerning this clone: This specimen includes other DNA sequences encoding the same CDR3. The rearrangement links TRBV7-3 to TRBJ1-6; D not certain. Germline assignment: CDR1 SGHTA and CDR2 FQGTGA. The CDR3 is 13 amino acids. The V end was cut by 3 bases, the J end by 7 bases, with 7 bases between. The CDR3 loop is CASSFGSNSPLHF. The CDR3 DNA is TGTGCCAGCAGCTTCGGGTCCAATTCACCCCTCCACTTT.